This T cell receptor beta chain derives from a study of blood T cell repertoires in COVID-19. Study background: Researchers got acute and convalescent COVID-19 samples from the United States, Italy and Spain.

The V gene's germline CDR1 is WNHNN and CDR2 SYGVQD (reference sequence). Trimming pared 7 bases from V and 10 bases from J, leaving 17 bases between. This CDR3 region has 13 residues. Original processing methods: Nucleated cell number was recorded as an estimate derived from reference gene primer amplification. Clones were read by immunoSEQ multiplex PCR, and TCRdb kept only the in-frame ones, dropping some. That table supplies the V and J calls and clone size; D and trimming were determined from the DNA. The sample shows approximately 97,000 clones, 90% of them seen only once. This chain uses TRBV10-1 with TRBJ2-1; tentative D call: TRBD2 (7 bases). The TCR was taken from a man in his 60s with acute or convalescent COVID-19. Sequenced sample: peripheral blood. The DNA of the CDR3 is TGCGCCAGCAAAGGGGGGGAATCGGGAGAGCAGTTCTTC. Residues: CASKGGESGEQFF.